One sample yielded the 30 T cell receptor beta chains listed below, sequenced in a study of shared clonotypes between healthy human individuals. The repertoire was sequenced with immunoSEQ multiplex PCR; TCRdb's copy has only in-frame clones and lacks some. The sample consists of some 1,600,000 clones, under 99% of them appearing once. The sequenced material came from naive CD4+ T cells sorted from blood. The sample's subset: CD45RA+ positively selected. Every receptor here comes from a man under 40 in good health.

The chain links TRBV12-5 to TRBJ2-2; 8 bases line up with TRBD1. Germline assignment: CDR1 LGHNT and CDR2 FRNRAP. V trimming: 4 bases; J trimming: 3 bases; junction bases outside the gene matches: 7. CDR3 length equals 16 residues. The CDR3 nucleotides are TGTGCTAGTGGTTACGACAGGGGAGGTTACACCGGGGAGCTGTTTTTT. Translating it yields CASGYDRGGYTGELFF.

This chain links TRBV11-2 with TRBJ1-2; no reliable D call. Trimming took 2 bases from V and 8 from J, leaving 12 bases between them. CDR1 is SGHAT, CDR2 FQNNGV, per germline. The CDR3 has 13 residues. CDR3: CASSLKQPPGYTF. The CDR3 nucleotides read TGTGCCAGCAGCTTAAAACAGCCGCCGGGCTACACCTTC.

The V gene is TRBV4-2, the J gene TRBJ2-3, with 8 positions matching TRBD2. J lost 4 bases, V lost 1 base, and 13 bases had no gene match. The CDR3 length is 18 residues. CDR1 and CDR2 (germline): LGHNA, YNFKEQ. The CDR3 loop reads CASSQGFTAGDEPDTQYF. The CDR3 DNA reads as TGTGCCAGCAGCCAAGGGTTTACAGCGGGAGATGAGCCAGATACGCAGTATTTT.

The rearrangement joins TRBV30 to TRBJ2-1; D assignment may be TRBD1 or TRBD2 (6 bases each). Germline V gene sequence: CDR1 GTSNPN, CDR2 SVGIG (reference sequence). CDR3 length: 17 amino acids. Trimming stripped 1 base from V and 0 bases from J, with 16 bases between. The CDR3 nucleotides are TGTGCCTGGAGTGATCCCGGGGGCCGCCCCTCCTACAATGAGCAGTTCTTC. This gives the protein CAWSDPGGRPSYNEQFF.

For this clone: This sample includes further DNA sequences coding for the same CDR3. The chain is built from TRBV5-1 and TRBJ2-2; 13 nucleotides align to TRBD2. This CDR3 region has 15 residues. V trimming: 3 bases; J trimming: 6 bases; junction bases outside the gene matches: 2. Germline V gene lookup returns CDR1 SGHRS and CDR2 YFSETQ. In DNA, the CDR3 is TGCGCCAGCAGCTCCGGACTAGCGGGAGCCGGGGAGCTGTTTTTT. This gives the protein CASSSGLAGAGELFF.

The chain has TRBV5-1 and TRBJ2-3; 7 bases line up with TRBD2. The CDR3 loop spans 16 amino acids. Trimming removed 0 bases from V and 3 bases from J; junction bases left unmatched: 7. Germline lookup yields CDR1 SGHRS and CDR2 YFSETQ. The CDR3 DNA sequence: TGCGCCAGCAGCTTGGGGCTAGCGGACCTTACAGATACGCAGTATTTT. Translating gives CASSLGLADLTDTQYF.

A note on this clone: Other DNA sequences in this specimen translate into the identical CDR3. J is TRBJ2-2 and V is TRBV9, with D unresolved. Germline-derived CDR1 and CDR2 are SGDLS and YYNGEE. The CDR3 length is 16 residues. V was cut by 4 bases and J by 2 bases, with 15 bases left in between. The CDR3 reads CASSRQGGLNTGELFF. The CDR3 nucleotides read TGTGCCAGCAGCCGCCAAGGCGGTCTAAACACCGGGGAGCTGTTTTTT.

V and J are TRBV6-5 and TRBJ1-2; no definite D call. This CDR3 has 13 residues. Germline V lookup: CDR1 MNHEY, CDR2 SVGAGI. Between the trimmed V and J ends, which lost 3 bases and 11 bases, there was a span of 16 bases. The CDR3 loop reads CASSYRPGIGYTF. CDR3 in DNA: TGTGCCAGCAGTTATCGGCCGGGGATTGGGTACACCTTC.

The chain joins TRBV19 to TRBJ1-5; D may be TRBD1 (6 bases). V lost 2 bases, J lost 0 bases, and 8 bases lay in between. The CDR3 covers 15 residues. Germline lookup yields CDR1 LNHDA and CDR2 SQIVND (reference sequence). The CDR3 loop is CASSITGFSNQPQHF. The CDR3 DNA follows: TGTGCCAGTAGTATAACAGGGTTTAGCAATCAGCCCCAGCATTTT.

The sample holds one count of this clone. This chain uses TRBV19 with TRBJ2-3; D is unclear. CDR1 is LNHDA and CDR2 is SQIVND in the germline V gene (reference sequence). V was pared by 2 bases and J by 2 bases, with 8 bases between. CDR3 length: 14 residues. The CDR3 bases are TGTGCCAGTAGTATAAGCAGCCTCACAGATACGCAGTATTTT. It yields the protein CASSISSLTDTQYF. Using reference TRBV19 and TRBJ2-3 for the parts outside the CDR3, the full variable domain is DGGITQSPKYLFRKEGQNVTLSCEQNLNHDAMYWYRQDPGQGLRLIYYSQIVNDFQKGDIAEGYSVSREKKESFPLTVTSAQKNPTAFYLCASSISSLTDTQYFGPGTRLTVL.

The CDR3 DNA sequence: TGTGCCAGCAGCGTAGTAGCGGGAGGGCCGGGGACCGGGGAGCTGTTTTTT. This codes for CASSVVAGGPGTGELFF. The genes are TRBV9 and TRBJ2-2, with TRBD2 matching 11 bases. J gave up 5 bases and V 0 bases, and 6 bases lay outside the gene matches. The CDR3 has 17 residues. Germline CDR1 is SGDLS and CDR2 is YYNGEE.

For this clone: Other DNA sequences within the sample encode an identical CDR3. The gene calls are TRBV9 and TRBJ1-4, with D unresolved. The CDR3 extends over 15 amino acids. V was pared by 0 bases and J by 1 base, with 7 bases between. In germline, CDR1 is SGDLS, CDR2 YYNGEE. CDR3 residues: CASSVGGVTNEKLFF. The CDR3 nucleotides read TGTGCCAGCAGCGTAGGTGGGGTAACTAATGAAAAACTGTTTTTT.

V is TRBV10-2 and J is TRBJ2-5, with TRBD2 matching over 8 bases. V was pared by 6 bases and J by 5 bases, with 11 bases of the junction left unmatched. Germline assignment: CDR1 WSHSY and CDR2 SAAADI. The CDR3 contains 15 residues. CDR3 sequence reads: CASRSAGGLGETQYF. The CDR3, as DNA: TGCGCCAGCAGGTCCGCGGGGGGCCTGGGGGAGACCCAGTACTTC.

This chain uses TRBV10-3 with TRBJ1-4; 12 bases align to TRBD1. Trimming at V came to 11 bases and at J to 0 bases, leaving 13 bases not matched to a gene. This CDR3 spans 18 amino acids. The germline gives CDR1 ENHRY, CDR2 SYGVKD. This chain's CDR3 is CASRRGTGGFSTNEKLFF. The CDR3 DNA follows: TGTGCCTCCAGACGGGGGACAGGGGGCTTTTCAACTAATGAAAAACTGTTTTTT.

This clone was recorded only once. The same CDR3 is also encoded by other DNA sequences in this sample. The gene calls are TRBV29-1 and TRBJ2-1, with no clear D. CDR1 and CDR2 from the germline V gene are SQVTM and ANQGSEA. With 4 bases removed from V and 3 bases from J, the gap between germline ends came to 7 bases. CDR3 length: 12 amino acids. CDR3 region: CSVGLSYNEQFF. In DNA, the CDR3 is TGCAGCGTTGGACTGAGCTACAATGAGCAGTTCTTC.

The chain is built from TRBV9 and TRBJ2-7, with D uncertain. Per germline, CDR1 SGDLS and CDR2 YYNGEE. This CDR3 spans 14 amino acids. The germline V and J ends were trimmed by 0 bases and 0 bases, with 7 bases remaining between them. CDR3 protein: CASSVAQYSYEQYF. In DNA, the CDR3 is TGTGCCAGCAGCGTAGCACAGTACTCCTACGAGCAGTACTTC.

This CDR3 reads CAISGQPNTEAFF. DNA for the CDR3: TGTGCCATCAGTGGACAGCCGAACACTGAAGCTTTCTTT. V and J are TRBV10-3 and TRBJ1-1; tentatively, D is TRBD1 (5 bases). Trimming shortened V by 4 bases and J by 1 base, and 7 bases separated the two germline ends. Germline CDR1 and CDR2: ENHRY and SYGVKD. The length of the CDR3 is 13 residues.

This rearrangement joins TRBV29-1 to TRBJ2-3; 16 nucleotides line up with TRBD2. The CDR3 totals 18 residues. Trimming took 1 base from V and 3 from J; bases not matched to a gene: 7. CDR1 SQVTM and CDR2 ANQGSEA come from the germline V gene. CDR3 coding DNA: TGCAGCGTTGAAGGGGGACTAGCGGGAGGGCCAAGGACAGATACGCAGTATTTT. It yields the protein CSVEGGLAGGPRTDTQYF.

V is TRBV5-4 and J is TRBJ2-1, with D perhaps matching TRBD2 (6 bases). The CDR3 length is 13 residues. With 4 bases removed from V and 6 bases from J, the gap between germline ends came to 11 bases. Per germline, CDR1 SGHNT and CDR2 YYREEE (reference sequence). For the CDR3, the DNA is TGTGCCAGCAGCCCGCGGGGATTCAATGAGCAGTTCTTC. As protein: CASSPRGFNEQFF. The full variable domain, completed using reference TRBV5-4 and TRBJ2-1, is ETGVTQSPTHLIKTRGQQVTLRCSSQSGHNTVSWYQQALGQGPQFIFQYYREEENGRGNFPPRFSGLQFPNYSSELNVNALELDDSALYLCASSPRGFNEQFFGPGTRLTVL.

The V and J genes are TRBV5-1 and TRBJ1-2; 7 bases fit TRBD1. J was trimmed by 0 bases and V by 2 bases; bases with no gene match: 4. The CDR3 contains 15 residues. Germline CDR1 reads SGHRS; CDR2 reads YFSETQ. In nucleotides, the CDR3 is TGCGCCAGCAGCTTTGGGACAGCTGCTAACTATGGCTACACCTTC. Its protein is CASSFGTAANYGYTF.

V is TRBV9 and J is TRBJ2-1; D remains unclear. CDR3 size: 14 residues. Looked up from germline, CDR1 is SGDLS and CDR2 is YYNGEE. Trimming pared 5 bases from V and 3 bases from J, leaving 12 bases between. The CDR3 reads CASSSSFGYNEQFF. DNA for the CDR3: TGTGCCAGCAGTTCTTCCTTTGGCTACAATGAGCAGTTCTTC.

This chain joins TRBV19 and TRBJ1-5; the match to TRBD1 covers 9 bases. V was clipped by 3 bases and J by 4 bases; unmatched bases: 4. The length of the CDR3 is 15 residues. Germline V CDR1 and CDR2: LNHDA, SQIVND (reference sequence). In DNA form, the CDR3 reads TGTGCCAGTAGTATTGGACAGGGGTGGAATCAGCCCCAGCATTTT. Translation gives CASSIGQGWNQPQHF.

V usage is TRBV7-2 and J usage is TRBJ1-5; D is unclear. Per germline, CDR1 SGHTA and CDR2 FQGNSA. Deletions cut 4 bases from V and 3 bases from J, with 13 bases between. The CDR3 runs 15 residues. The CDR3 is CASSYRIGSNQPQHF. Here the CDR3 DNA reads TGTGCCAGCAGCTACCGTATCGGGTCCAATCAGCCCCAGCATTTT.

The V call is TRBV5-1, the J call TRBJ2-2; 8 bases agree with TRBD2. V lost 0 bases, J lost 7 bases, and 8 bases stayed unmatched. Germline V gene data show CDR1 as SGHRS and CDR2 as YFSETQ. The CDR3 length is 16 residues. CDR3 sequence reads: CASSLGPTSVDGELFF. DNA of the CDR3: TGCGCCAGCAGCTTGGGGCCGACTAGCGTGGACGGGGAGCTGTTTTTT.

The chain joins TRBV11-2 to TRBJ1-1; D ambiguous. Germline CDR1 SGHAT, CDR2 FQNNGV. CDR3 size: 16 residues. Trimming took 0 bases from V and 0 from J, leaving 11 bases between them. CDR3 sequence: CASSLEGALMNTEAFF. CDR3 DNA: TGTGCCAGCAGCTTAGAAGGTGCTCTTATGAACACTGAAGCTTTCTTT. The full variable domain, rest sourced from reference TRBV11-2 and TRBJ1-1, is EAGVAQSPRYKIIEKRQSVAFWCNPISGHATLYWYQQILGQGPKLLIQFQNNGVVDDSQLPKDRFSAERLKGVDSTLKIQPAKLEDSAVYLCASSLEGALMNTEAFFGQGTRLTVV.

This clone was picked up one time. This sequence joins TRBV6-6 and TRBJ2-1; possibly TRBD1 for D (6 bases). The CDR3 loop spans 12 amino acids. The V and J ends lost 0 bases and 10 bases respectively, with 7 bases between them. The germline V gene has CDR1 MNHNY and CDR2 SVGAGI (reference sequence). CDR3 loop: CASSYSGTEQFF. CDR3 DNA sequence: TGTGCCAGCAGTTACTCCGGGACAGAGCAGTTCTTC.

This rearrangement joins TRBV7-9 to TRBJ2-1; D unresolved. V shed 0 bases and J shed 7 bases, with 4 bases lying between them. Germline V gives CDR1 SEHNR, CDR2 FQNEAQ (reference sequence). The CDR3 is made up of 12 amino acids. CDR3: CASSLAQNEQFF. CDR3 nucleotide sequence: TGTGCCAGCAGCTTAGCGCAAAATGAGCAGTTCTTC.

Comment on this clone: Compared with germline, one end of the junction differs, possibly owing to a read error. The chain is built from TRBV7-9 and TRBJ1-3; D is perhaps TRBD1 (5 bases). This CDR3 region has 16 residues. The germline CDR1 and CDR2 sequences are SEHNR and FQNEAQ (reference sequence). The chain's CDR3 is CASSLTGAQVGDTIYF. The CDR3 region has the DNA TGTGCCAGCAGCTTAACCGGGGCTCAAGTTGGAGACACCATATATTTT. Variable domain in full (rest from reference TRBV7-9 and TRBJ1-3): DTGVSQNPRHKITKRGQNVTFRCDPISEHNRLYWYRQTLGQGPEFLTYFQNEAQLEKSRLLSDRFSAERPKGSFSTLEIQRTEQGDSAMYLCASSLTGAQVGDTIYFGEGSWLTVV.

This chain links TRBV7-2 with TRBJ1-1; possibly TRBD1 for D (6 bases). The CDR3 has 15 residues. Germline V gene lookup returns CDR1 SGHTA and CDR2 FQGNSA. V dropped 3 bases and J dropped 0 bases, with 11 bases sitting between them. CDR3: CASSFSDSLNTEAFF. CDR3 DNA sequence: TGTGCCAGCAGCTTCTCGGACAGTTTGAACACTGAAGCTTTCTTT.

The rearrangement links TRBV19 to TRBJ2-5; TRBD1 matches 11 bases. Trimming removed 7 bases from V and 1 base from J; junction bases left unmatched: 8. This CDR3 comprises 16 residues. Germline CDR1 and CDR2: LNHDA and SQIVND (reference sequence). The CDR3 region is CASKPGTGGVQETQYF. DNA of the CDR3: TGTGCCAGTAAGCCTGGGACAGGGGGAGTCCAAGAGACCCAGTACTTC.